Presented here are 9 T cell receptor beta chains from one specimen sequenced in a study of beta chain features in type 1 diabetes. The whole isolated RNA underwent reverse transcription, so sequencing captured expressed TCRB transcripts. Data came from immunoSEQ multiplex PCR; TCRdb stores just in-frame clones and leaves some out. The profile covers 15,000 to 20,000 clones, with around 50% appearing a single time and approximately 0.42% taken by the ten largest. The sequencing input was stem cell memory CD4+ T cells from blood. The receptors derive from a man between 18 and 29 years old in good health.

This clone was seen a few times. The V and J genes are TRBV18 and TRBJ1-5, with D possibly TRBD1 on 5 matching bases. With 2 bases removed from V and 2 bases from J, the gap between germline ends came to 7 bases. CDR3 length: 14 amino acids. Germline lookup yields CDR1 KGHSH and CDR2 LQKENI. The CDR3 is CASSPGAGNQPQHF. The DNA of the CDR3 is TGTGCCAGCTCACCAGGGGCAGGCAATCAGCCCCAGCATTTT.

The rearrangement uses TRBV7-2 and TRBJ2-7; D is undetermined. V was pared by 1 base and J by 4 bases, with 8 bases between. The CDR3 consists of 13 residues. Germline CDR1 SGHTA, CDR2 FQGNSA. The CDR3 spells CASSLDSPYEQYF. CDR3 DNA sequence: TGTGCCAGCAGCTTAGACTCACCTTACGAGCAGTACTTC.

The rearrangement joins TRBV7-2 to TRBJ2-5; 10 bases are a match to TRBD2. This CDR3 has 18 residues. V gave up 1 base and J gave up 5 bases; unmatched junction bases: 13. CDR1 and CDR2 from the germline V gene are SGHTA and FQGNSA. This chain's CDR3 is CASSLGASGSITAETQYF. Written as DNA, the CDR3 is TGTGCCAGCAGCTTAGGGGCTAGCGGGAGCATTACGGCGGAGACCCAGTACTTC. The variable domain in full, completed from reference TRBV7-2 and TRBJ2-5, reads GAGVSQSPSNKVTEKGKDVELRCDPISGHTALYWYRQSLGQGLEFLIYFQGNSAPDKSGLPSDRFSAERTGGSVSTLTIQRTQQEDSAVYLCASSLGASGSITAETQYFGPGTRLLVL.

The gene calls are TRBV5-1 and TRBJ1-6; unclear D gene. Trimming removed 0 bases at V and 8 bases at J, with 12 bases between. The length of the CDR3 is 15 residues. Germline CDR1 reads SGHRS; CDR2 reads YFSETQ. As DNA, the CDR3 is TGCGCCAGCAGCTTGGTAGGTGACGGGGATTCACCCCTCCACTTT. Its protein product is CASSLVGDGDSPLHF.

V is TRBV7-2 and J is TRBJ1-1; 10 bases match TRBD1. CDR3 length: 15 amino acids. The V gene's germline CDR1 is SGHTA and CDR2 FQGNSA. Losses at the gene ends were 1 base for V and 4 bases for J; bases not matched to a gene: 3. As DNA, the CDR3 is TGTGCCAGCAGCTTAGAATGGACAGGGGGCACTGAAGCTTTCTTT. It specifies CASSLEWTGGTEAFF.

The chain joins TRBV28 to TRBJ1-4, with D possibly matching TRBD1 (6 bases). Germline V gives CDR1 MDHEN, CDR2 SYDVKM. V was trimmed by 7 bases and J by 10 bases, leaving 19 bases between them. CDR3 length: 14 amino acids. CDR3 in DNA: TGTGCCAGCACTCAGGGGCCCCTCTTTGGAAAACTGTTTTTT. It specifies CASTQGPLFGKLFF.

The rearrangement uses TRBV15 and TRBJ2-7; 11 positions agree with TRBD2. V shed 1 base and J 0 bases; nucleotides not matched to a gene: 2. In germline, CDR1 is LNHNV, CDR2 YYDKDF (reference sequence). The CDR3 is made up of 16 amino acids. In DNA, the CDR3 is TGTGCCACCAGCAGAGGACTAGCGGGATACTCCTACGAGCAGTACTTC. Translation gives CATSRGLAGYSYEQYF. The full variable domain, in which reference TRBV15 and TRBJ2-7 provide the parts outside the CDR3, is DAMVIQNPRYQVTQFGKPVTLSCSQTLNHNVMYWYQQKSSQAPKLLFHYYDKDFNNEADTPDNFQSRRPNTSFCFLDIRSPGLGDTAMYLCATSRGLAGYSYEQYFGPGTRLTVT.

The V gene is TRBV25-1, the J gene TRBJ1-1; D uncertain. There are 12 residues in the CDR3. From germline, CDR1 is MGHDK and CDR2 SYGVNS. The V and J ends lost 10 bases and 1 base respectively, with 10 bases between them. The CDR3 loop is CATGRGNTEAFF. CDR3 DNA sequence: TGTGCCACCGGGCGGGGGAACACTGAAGCTTTCTTT.

V usage is TRBV14 and J usage is TRBJ2-1; the match to TRBD2 covers 10 bases. This CDR3 is 18 amino acids long. V shed 0 bases and J 9 bases; nucleotides not matched to a gene: 14. Germline-derived CDR1 and CDR2 are SGHDN and FVKESK. The CDR3 DNA follows: TGTGCCAGCAGCCAAGATCCTAGCGGGAGCGTAGTTACGGGTGAGCAGTTCTTC. The encoded protein is CASSQDPSGSVVTGEQFF.